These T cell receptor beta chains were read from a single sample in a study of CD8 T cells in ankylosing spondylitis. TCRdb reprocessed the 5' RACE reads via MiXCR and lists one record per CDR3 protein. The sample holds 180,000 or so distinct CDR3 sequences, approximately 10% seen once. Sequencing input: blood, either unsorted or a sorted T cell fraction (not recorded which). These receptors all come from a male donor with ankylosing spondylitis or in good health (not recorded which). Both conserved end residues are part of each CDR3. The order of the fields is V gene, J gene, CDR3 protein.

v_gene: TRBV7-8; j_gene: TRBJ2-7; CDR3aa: CASSSRNEQYF
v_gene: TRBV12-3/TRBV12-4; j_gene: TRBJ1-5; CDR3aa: CASSLGAVSNQPQHF
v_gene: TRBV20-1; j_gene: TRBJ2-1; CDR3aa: CSAKGQGGANNEQFF
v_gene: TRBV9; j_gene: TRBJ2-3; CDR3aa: CASSVEARTDTQYF
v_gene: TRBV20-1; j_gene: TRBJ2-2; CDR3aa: CSASHRTGANTGELFF
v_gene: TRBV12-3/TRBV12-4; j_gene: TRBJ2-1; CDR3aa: CASSQSPEQFF
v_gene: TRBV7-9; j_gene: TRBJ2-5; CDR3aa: CASRLAGAETQYF
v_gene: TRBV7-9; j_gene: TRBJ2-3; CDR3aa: CASSIWTGYRTDTQYF
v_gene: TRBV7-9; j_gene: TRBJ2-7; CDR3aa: CASSLSVGMRGVYEQYF
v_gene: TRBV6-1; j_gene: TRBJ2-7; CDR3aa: CASSSAGTPHSYEQYF
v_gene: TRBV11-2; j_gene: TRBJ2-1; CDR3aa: CASGTGIF
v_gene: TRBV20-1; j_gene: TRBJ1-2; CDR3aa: CSARGVGTGLGYTF
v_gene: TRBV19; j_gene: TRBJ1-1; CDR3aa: CASSLPPGQGTEAFF
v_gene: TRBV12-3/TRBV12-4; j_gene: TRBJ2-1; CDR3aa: CASSLRSSVDFF
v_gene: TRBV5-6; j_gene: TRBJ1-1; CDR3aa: CASSSKPGLEAFF
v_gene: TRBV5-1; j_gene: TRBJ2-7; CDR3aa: CASSKRDSDYEQYF
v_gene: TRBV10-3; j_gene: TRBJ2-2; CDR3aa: CAISTGRANTGELFF
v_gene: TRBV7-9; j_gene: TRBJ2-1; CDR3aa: CASSPSSEHNEQFF
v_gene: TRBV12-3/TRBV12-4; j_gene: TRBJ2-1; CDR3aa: CASERNYNEQFF
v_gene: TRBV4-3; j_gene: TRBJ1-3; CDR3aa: CASSWLGDSGNTIYF
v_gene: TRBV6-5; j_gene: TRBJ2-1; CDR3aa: CASSSLDNEQFF
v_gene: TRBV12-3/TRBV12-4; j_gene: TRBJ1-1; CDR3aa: CASSGPRVGGEAFF
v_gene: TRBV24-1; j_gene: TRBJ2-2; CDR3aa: CATSDGPRELFF
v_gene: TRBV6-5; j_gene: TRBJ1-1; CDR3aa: CASSYGSRHTEAFF
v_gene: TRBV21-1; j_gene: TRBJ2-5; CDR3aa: CASSPLVVFLGETQYF
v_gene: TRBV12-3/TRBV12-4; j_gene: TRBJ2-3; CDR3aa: CASSHPAGSGRITDTQYF